The TCR beta chain described here comes from a study of T cell repertoires in cytomegalovirus infection. Study context: The authors relied on CMV epitopes, both recently identified HLA-C-restricted and well-studied HLA-B-restricted. Broader study findings: HLA-C-restricted CMV-specific TCR beta clonotypes prevailed in the ex vivo response.

The CDR3 loop spans 13 amino acids. V gave up 6 bases and J gave up 4 bases, with 10 bases separating them. This clonotype was detected many times. Its specificity is not known. MiXCR, applied by TCRdb to the reads, yields one record per CDR3 protein. Here the sample spans 650,000 to 900,000 distinct CDR3 sequences, almost 30% being singletons. This sequence originates from a human donor in good health (CMV status not recorded). Some clones in this sample may be carry-over from other donors' samples. The chain joins TRBV12-3 or TRBV12-4 to TRBJ2-1; a possible D gene is TRBD2 (5 bases). Source: cultured CD8+ T cells from PBMCs, taken from culture after CMV antigen stimulation. The CDR3 loop is CASRASLYNEQFF. As DNA, the CDR3 is TGTGCCAGCAGGGCTAGCTTGTACAATGAGCAGTTCTTC.